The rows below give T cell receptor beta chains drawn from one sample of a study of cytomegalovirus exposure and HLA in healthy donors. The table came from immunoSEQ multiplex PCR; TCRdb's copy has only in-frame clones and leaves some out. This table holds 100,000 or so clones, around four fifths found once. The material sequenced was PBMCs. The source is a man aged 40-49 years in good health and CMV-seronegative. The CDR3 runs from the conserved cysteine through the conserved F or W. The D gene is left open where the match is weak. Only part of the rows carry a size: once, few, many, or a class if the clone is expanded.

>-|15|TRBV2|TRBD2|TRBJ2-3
CASRASGGNTDTQYF
TGTGCCAGCAGAGCAAGCGGGGGGAACACAGATACGCAGTATTTT
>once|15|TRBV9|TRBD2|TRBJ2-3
CASSVASGGTDTQYF
TGTGCCAGCAGCGTAGCTAGCGGGGGCACAGATACGCAGTATTTT
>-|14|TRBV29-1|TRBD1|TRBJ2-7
CSVEESGQGIEQYF
TGCAGCGTTGAAGAGTCGGGACAGGGAATTGAGCAGTACTTC
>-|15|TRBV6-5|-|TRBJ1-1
CASSYSAGLNTEAFF
TGTGCCAGCAGTTACAGTGCAGGGTTGAACACTGAAGCTTTCTTT
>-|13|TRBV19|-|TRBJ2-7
CASAGFGSYEQYF
TGTGCCAGTGCGGGGTTCGGTTCCTACGAGCAGTACTTC
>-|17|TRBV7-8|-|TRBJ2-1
CASSPGIGVGVYNEQFF
TGTGCCAGCAGCCCCGGGATAGGCGTCGGGGTTTACAATGAGCAGTTCTTC
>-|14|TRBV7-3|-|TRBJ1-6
CASSYSSYNSPLHF
TGTGCCAGCAGCTATAGCTCCTATAATTCACCCCTCCACTTT
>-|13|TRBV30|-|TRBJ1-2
CAWSVHSQGGYTF
TGTGCCTGGAGTGTTCACAGTCAGGGTGGCTACACCTTC
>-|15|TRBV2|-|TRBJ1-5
CASRGPGLGNQPQHF
TGTGCCAGCAGGGGCCCAGGGTTAGGCAATCAGCCCCAGCATTTT
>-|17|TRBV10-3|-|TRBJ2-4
CAISESQGSGGKNIQYF
TGTGCCATCAGTGAGTCTCAGGGGAGCGGAGGCAAAAACATTCAGTACTTC
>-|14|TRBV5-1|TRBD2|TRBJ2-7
CASSLTGGPYEQYF
TGCGCCAGCAGCTTGACGGGGGGGCCCTACGAGCAGTACTTC
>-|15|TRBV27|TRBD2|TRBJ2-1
CASSLASGVNNEQFF
TGTGCCAGCAGTTTAGCTAGCGGGGTAAACAATGAGCAGTTCTTC
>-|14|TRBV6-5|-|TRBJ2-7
CASSPGRGSYEQYF
TGTGCCAGCAGCCCCGGAAGGGGCTCCTACGAGCAGTACTTC
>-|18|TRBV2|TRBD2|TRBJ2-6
CASNERGRKGSGANVLTF
TGTGCCAGCAATGAGCGGGGACGGAAGGGGTCTGGGGCCAACGTCCTGACTTTC
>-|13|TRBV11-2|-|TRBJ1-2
CASSPRGPRGYTF
TGTGCCAGCAGCCCGCGGGGTCCACGTGGCTACACCTTC
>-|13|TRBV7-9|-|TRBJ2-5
CSSSLAGEETQYF
TGTTCCAGCAGCTTGGCAGGGGAAGAGACCCAGTACTTC
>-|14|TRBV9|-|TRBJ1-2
CASSARQTGYGYTF
TGTGCCAGCAGCGCCAGACAGACGGGCTATGGCTACACCTTC
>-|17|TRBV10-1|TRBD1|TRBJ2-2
CASSEPRTGKDTGELFF
TGCGCCAGCAGTGAGCCCAGGACAGGGAAGGACACCGGGGAGCTGTTTTTT
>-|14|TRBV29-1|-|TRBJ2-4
CSVDRDSSKNIQYF
TGCAGCGTAGACAGGGACTCGAGCAAAAACATTCAGTACTTC
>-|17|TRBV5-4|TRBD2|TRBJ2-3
CASSPRLAGPDTDTQYF
TGTGCCAGCAGCCCGCGACTAGCGGGGCCTGACACAGATACGCAGTATTTT
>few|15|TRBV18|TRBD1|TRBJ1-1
CASSGGQGANTEAFF
TGTGCCAGCTCCGGAGGACAGGGGGCGAACACTGAAGCTTTCTTT
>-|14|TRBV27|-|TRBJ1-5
CASRHRDSNQPQHF
TGTGCCAGCAGGCACAGGGATAGCAATCAGCCCCAGCATTTT
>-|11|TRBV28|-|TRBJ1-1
CASIGDTEAFF
TGTGCCAGCATCGGGGACACTGAAGCTTTCTTT
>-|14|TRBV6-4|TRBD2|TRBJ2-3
CASRAGGSTDTQYF
TGTGCCAGCAGAGCGGGGGGGAGCACAGATACGCAGTATTTT
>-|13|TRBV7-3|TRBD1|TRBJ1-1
CASSLSQGVGAFF
TGTGCCAGCAGCTTAAGCCAGGGGGTAGGAGCTTTCTTT
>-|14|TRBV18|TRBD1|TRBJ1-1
CASSPPSSTGQAFF
TGTGCCAGCTCACCACCGTCCTCGACAGGGCAAGCTTTCTTT
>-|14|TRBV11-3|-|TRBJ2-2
CASSGGAGTGELFF
TGTGCCAGCAGTGGTGGGGCCGGCACCGGGGAGCTGTTTTTT
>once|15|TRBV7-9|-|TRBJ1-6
CASSPSSSYNSPLHF
TGTGCCAGCAGCCCCTCGAGCTCCTATAATTCACCCCTCCACTTT
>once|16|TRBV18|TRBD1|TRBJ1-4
CASSFGQAPTNEKLFF
TGTGCCAGCTCATTCGGACAGGCCCCAACTAATGAAAAACTGTTTTTT
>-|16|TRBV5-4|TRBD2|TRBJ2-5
CASSSPGGGTQETQYF
TGTGCCAGCAGCTCTCCGGGGGGGGGAACCCAAGAGACCCAGTACTTC
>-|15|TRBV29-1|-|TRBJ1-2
CSVGTPDKSNYGYTF
TGCAGCGTTGGCACCCCGGACAAGAGTAACTATGGCTACACCTTC
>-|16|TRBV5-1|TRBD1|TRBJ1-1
CASSFNLQGAGTEAFF
TGCGCCAGCAGCTTCAACTTACAGGGGGCTGGGACTGAAGCTTTCTTT
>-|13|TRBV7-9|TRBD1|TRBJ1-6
CSSSGTGDSPLHF
TGTTCCAGCAGCGGGACAGGAGACTCACCCCTCCACTTT
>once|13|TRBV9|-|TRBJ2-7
CASSAAPGYEQYF
TGTGCCAGCAGCGCGGCTCCGGGCTACGAGCAGTACTTC
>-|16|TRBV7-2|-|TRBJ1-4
CASSLGATGLSGKLFF
TGTGCCAGCAGCTTAGGGGCGACAGGACTGTCTGGGAAACTGTTTTTT
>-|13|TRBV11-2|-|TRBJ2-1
CASSLGLSNEQFF
TGTGCCAGCAGCTTAGGACTCAGCAATGAGCAGTTCTTC
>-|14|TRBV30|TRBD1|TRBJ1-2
CAWSENRGPYGYTF
TGTGCCTGGAGTGAGAACAGGGGGCCGTACGGCTACACCTTC
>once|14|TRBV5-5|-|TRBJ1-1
CASREAISNTEAFF
TGTGCCAGCAGGGAGGCCATTTCGAACACTGAAGCTTTCTTT
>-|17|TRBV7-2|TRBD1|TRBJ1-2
CASSLSTTVGGHYGYTF
TGTGCCAGCAGCTTATCCACGACTGTAGGGGGCCACTATGGCTACACCTTC
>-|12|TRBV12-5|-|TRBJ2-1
CASGPFFNEQFF
TGTGCTAGTGGCCCCTTCTTCAATGAGCAGTTCTTC
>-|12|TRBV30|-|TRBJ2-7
CAWSSLDREQYF
TGTGCCTGGAGCTCCCTAGATCGGGAGCAGTACTTC
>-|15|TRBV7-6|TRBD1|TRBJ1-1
CASSLARGGGTEAFF
TGTGCCAGCAGCTTAGCACGAGGGGGCGGTACTGAAGCTTTCTTT
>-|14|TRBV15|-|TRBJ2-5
CATSRGQNQETQYF
TGTGCCACCAGCAGAGGACAGAACCAAGAGACCCAGTACTTC
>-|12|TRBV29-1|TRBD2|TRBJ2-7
CSVRTSGGEQYF
TGCAGCGTGAGGACTAGCGGGGGGGAGCAGTACTTC
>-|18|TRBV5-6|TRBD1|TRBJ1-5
CASSLSISGGLSNQPQHF
TGTGCCAGCAGCTTGAGTATATCAGGGGGACTTAGCAATCAGCCCCAGCATTTT
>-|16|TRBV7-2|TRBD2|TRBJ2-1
CASSLSGGASVYEQFF
TGTGCCAGCAGCTTAAGCGGGGGGGCTTCGGTCTATGAGCAGTTCTTC
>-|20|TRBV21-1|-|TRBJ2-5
CASSKGRTGNTSGDQETQYF
TGTGCCAGCAGCAAAGGTAGGACAGGGAATACCTCCGGCGACCAAGAGACCCAGTACTTC
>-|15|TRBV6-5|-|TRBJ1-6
CASSQTDRSNSPLHF
TGTGCCAGCAGCCAGACCGACAGGTCTAATTCACCCCTCCACTTT
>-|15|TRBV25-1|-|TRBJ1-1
CASSGGQGLNTEAFF
TGTGCCAGCAGTGGGGGGCAGGGACTGAACACTGAAGCTTTCTTT
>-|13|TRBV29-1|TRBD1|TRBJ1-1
CSVPGQLNTEAFF
TGCAGCGTCCCGGGACAGTTAAACACTGAAGCTTTCTTT
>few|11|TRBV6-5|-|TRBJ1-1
CASTGGSEAFF
TGTGCCAGCACGGGGGGGAGTGAAGCTTTCTTT
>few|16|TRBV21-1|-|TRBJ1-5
CASSKRWEGSHEPQHF
TGTGCCAGCAGCAAAAGATGGGAGGGGAGTCACGAACCCCAGCATTTT
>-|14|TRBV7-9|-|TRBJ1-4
CASSQAGVLEKLFF
TGTGCCAGCAGCCAGGCGGGGGTACTTGAAAAACTGTTTTTT
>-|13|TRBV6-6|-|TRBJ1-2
CASKAGAVYGYTF
TGTGCCAGCAAAGCGGGCGCGGTTTATGGCTACACCTTC